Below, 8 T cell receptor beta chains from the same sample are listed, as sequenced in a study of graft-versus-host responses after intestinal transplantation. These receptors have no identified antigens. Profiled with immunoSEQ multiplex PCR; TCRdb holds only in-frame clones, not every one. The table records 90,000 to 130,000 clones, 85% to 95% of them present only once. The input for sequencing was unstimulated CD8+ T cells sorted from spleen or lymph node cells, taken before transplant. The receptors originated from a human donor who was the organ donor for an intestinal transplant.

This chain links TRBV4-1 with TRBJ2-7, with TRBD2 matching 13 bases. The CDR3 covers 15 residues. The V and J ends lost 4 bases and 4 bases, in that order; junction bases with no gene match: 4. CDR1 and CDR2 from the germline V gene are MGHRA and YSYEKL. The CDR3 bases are TGCGCCAGCAGCCCGACTAGCGGGAGGTATTACGAGCAGTACTTC. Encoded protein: CASSPTSGRYYEQYF.

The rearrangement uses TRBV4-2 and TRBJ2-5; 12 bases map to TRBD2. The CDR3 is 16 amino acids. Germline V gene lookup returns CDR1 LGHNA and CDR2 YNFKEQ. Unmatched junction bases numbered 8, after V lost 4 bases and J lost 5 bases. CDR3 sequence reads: CASSPPTSGSVETQYF. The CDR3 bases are TGTGCCAGCAGCCCCCCGACTAGCGGGAGTGTGGAGACCCAGTACTTC.

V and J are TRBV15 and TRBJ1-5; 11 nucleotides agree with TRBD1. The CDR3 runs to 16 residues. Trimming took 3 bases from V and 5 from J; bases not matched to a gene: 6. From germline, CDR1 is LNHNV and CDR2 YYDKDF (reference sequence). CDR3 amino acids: CATSRAGTGGYQPQHF. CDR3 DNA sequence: TGTGCCACCAGCAGGGCCGGGACAGGGGGATATCAGCCCCAGCATTTT.

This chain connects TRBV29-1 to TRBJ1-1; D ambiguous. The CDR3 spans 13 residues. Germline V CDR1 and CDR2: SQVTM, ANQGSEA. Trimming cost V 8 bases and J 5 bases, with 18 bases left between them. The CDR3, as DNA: TGCAGCCCCGGGCCGGCCTCGGGGACTGAAGCTTTCTTT. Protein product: CSPGPASGTEAFF.

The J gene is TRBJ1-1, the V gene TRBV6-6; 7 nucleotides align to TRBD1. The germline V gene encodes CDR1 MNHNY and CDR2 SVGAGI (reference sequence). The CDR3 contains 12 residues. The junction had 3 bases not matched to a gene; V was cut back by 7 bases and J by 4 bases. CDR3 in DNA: TGTGCCAGCACAGGGGGAGGCACTGAAGCTTTCTTT. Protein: CASTGGGTEAFF.

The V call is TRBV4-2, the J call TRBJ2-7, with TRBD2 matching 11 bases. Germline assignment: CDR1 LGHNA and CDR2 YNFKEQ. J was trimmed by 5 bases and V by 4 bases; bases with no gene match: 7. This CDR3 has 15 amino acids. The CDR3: CASSLLAGDPHEQYF. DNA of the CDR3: TGTGCCAGCAGCCTACTAGCGGGAGACCCCCACGAGCAGTACTTC.

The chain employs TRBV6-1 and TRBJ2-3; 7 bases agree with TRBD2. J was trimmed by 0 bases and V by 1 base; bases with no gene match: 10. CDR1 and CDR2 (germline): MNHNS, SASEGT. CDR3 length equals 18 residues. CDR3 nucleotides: TGTGCCAGCAGTGAAGTAAAGACTAGCCGATTTAGCACAGATACGCAGTATTTT. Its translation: CASSEVKTSRFSTDTQYF.

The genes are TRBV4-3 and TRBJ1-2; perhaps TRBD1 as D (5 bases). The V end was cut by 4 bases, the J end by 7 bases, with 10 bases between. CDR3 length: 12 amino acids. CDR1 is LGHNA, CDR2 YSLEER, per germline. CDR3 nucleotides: TGCGCCAGCAGCCCCCCCGGGGGTGGCTACACCTTC. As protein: CASSPPGGGYTF.